The 6 T cell receptor beta chains below all came from one sample that was sequenced in a study of shared clonotypes between healthy human individuals. Sequenced by immunoSEQ multiplex PCR; TCRdb stores in-frame clones only, minus some. Here the sample spans some 510,000 clones, 70% to 80% being singletons. Sequenced: PBMCs. The receptors come from a woman aged 40 to 49 in good health. Some clones in this sample may be carry-over from other donors' samples.

This sequence joins TRBV4-3 and TRBJ2-4; 10 nucleotides match TRBD1. In germline, CDR1 is LGHNA, CDR2 YSLEER. The J segment lost 1 base and the V segment lost 0 bases, leaving 18 bases of the junction unmatched. This CDR3 has 22 amino acids. CDR3 sequence: CASSQEVHIRDRGILAKNIQYF. In nucleotides, the CDR3 is TGCGCCAGCAGCCAAGAAGTCCATATCCGGGACAGGGGAATTCTGGCCAAAAACATTCAGTACTTC.

CDR3 nucleotide sequence: TGTGCCTGGAATATGGCAGGAGGTGGTGCAGATACGCAGTATTTT. Translating it yields CAWNMAGGGADTQYF. This chain connects TRBV30 to TRBJ2-3; a weak D match, TRBD2 (5 bases). V lost 4 bases, J lost 4 bases, and 18 bases lay in between. The CDR3 spans 15 residues. CDR1 and CDR2 (germline): GTSNPN, SVGIG (reference sequence).

Here the CDR3 reads CASSEDADTQYF. The CDR3 DNA reads as TGTGCCAGCAGTGAAGACGCGGATACGCAGTATTTT. The V call is TRBV6-1, the J call TRBJ2-3, with D hard to call. V shed 1 base and J shed 6 bases, with 5 bases lying between them. The germline gives CDR1 MNHNS, CDR2 SASEGT. The CDR3 loop spans 12 amino acids.

This clone showed up many times. J is TRBJ1-1 and V is TRBV11-2; tentative D call: TRBD1 (5 bases). CDR1 SGHAT and CDR2 FQNNGV come from the germline V gene. This CDR3 comprises 16 residues. Trimming pared 0 bases from V and 5 bases from J, leaving 16 bases between. CDR3 nucleotides: TGTGCCAGCAGCTTAGAATTCGGGGCAAGGAAAACTGAAGCTTTCTTT. This translates into CASSLEFGARKTEAFF.

V is TRBV18 and J is TRBJ2-5; no clear D. This CDR3 comprises 14 residues. From germline, CDR1 is KGHSH and CDR2 LQKENI. The ends were cut back, 3 bases at V and 1 base at J, with 9 bases in the middle. DNA of the CDR3: TGTGCCAGCTCACCCCGGGTCTCCCAAGAGACCCAGTACTTC. It codes for CASSPRVSQETQYF.

The CDR3 bases are TGTGCCAGCAGCAGCTTAGCGGGAGTGGGTGAGCAGTACTTC. Translated, it gives CASSSLAGVGEQYF. The chain carries TRBV7-3 and TRBJ2-7; 9 nucleotides match TRBD2. J was trimmed by 7 bases and V by 5 bases; bases with no gene match: 9. The germline V gene has CDR1 SGHTA and CDR2 FQGTGA. This CDR3 region has 14 residues.